The clone carrying this T cell receptor (beta chain) has just a few counts. No antigen is known for it. This CDR3 region has 14 residues. V gave up 5 bases and J gave up 5 bases, with 16 bases separating them. The source of the sample is a study of CD8 T cells in Susac syndrome. Random-hexamer reverse transcription was applied to about 0.45 to 1 ug RNA. TCRdb reprocessed the immunoSEQ multiplex PCR reads with MiXCR, giving one entry per CDR3 protein. The sample records 140,000 or so distinct CDR3 sequences, 90% to 95% being singletons. General study results and limits: An acknowledgment was made by the study that its TCR sequencing and HLA analysis involved relatively few individuals.

Blood CD8+ and CD4+ T cells underwent high-throughput TCR beta sequencing. FACS enriched CD8+ TEMRA cells, while bulk CD8+ and CD4+ were negatively isolated. The receptor comes from a human donor with multiple sclerosis. Sequenced: CD4+ T cells from PBMCs. The rearrangement links TRBV12-3 or TRBV12-4 to TRBJ2-7; D not certain. The CDR3 spells CASSLEVQSNEQYF. As DNA, the CDR3 is TGTGCCAGCAGTCTAGAGGTCCAGAGCAACGAGCAGTACTTC.